The 8 T cell receptor beta chains below were found in one sample sequenced in a study of T cell clonotyping in hematopoietic cell transplantation (dated by TCRdb to about 2021). Libraries were built with the immunoSEQ multiplex PCR assay. TCRdb carries this immuneACCESS record with in-frame sequences only. Its versions omit some clonotypes, under half of them owing to an unresolved V gene in the studies checked, with the rest unexplained. A total of around 11,000 clones appear in this sample, 51% of them only once. In total, the top ten clones hold roughly 13% of the sample. This sample's time point label indicates: 100 days after allo-HCT. The source was peripheral blood mononuclear cells, collected 100 days after allogeneic stem cell transplant. The receptors here all came from a female patient between 50 and 59 years old who had an allogeneic stem cell transplant from an unrelated donor, so the T cells may come from the graft donor. Some clones in this sample may be carry-over from other donors' samples.

The V call is TRBV30, the J call TRBJ2-7; D is undetermined. CDR3 length equals 12 residues. CDR1 and CDR2 (germline): GTSNPN, SVGIG (reference sequence). The germline V and J ends were trimmed by 1 base and 3 bases, with 7 bases remaining between them. CDR3 sequence: CAWSAYSYEQYF. The CDR3 coding sequence is TGTGCCTGGAGTGCTTACAGCTACGAGCAGTACTTC.

The table lists this clone with a count of one. The rearrangement links TRBV30 to TRBJ2-3; 7 bases line up with TRBD2. Losses at the gene ends were 0 bases for V and 1 base for J; bases not matched to a gene: 4. The CDR3 runs to 15 residues. Germline lookup yields CDR1 GTSNPN and CDR2 SVGIG (reference sequence). The CDR3 DNA is TGTGCCTGGAGTGTAGCCCTAGCGGGCACAGATACGCAGTATTTT. Translated, it gives CAWSVALAGTDTQYF.

The V call is TRBV27, the J call TRBJ2-3; D is tentatively TRBD1 or TRBD2 (5 bases each). Germline V gene lookup returns CDR1 MNHEY and CDR2 SMNVEV (reference sequence). The CDR3 sequence is 13 residues long. The V and J ends lost 8 bases and 6 bases respectively, with 15 bases between them. CDR3 in amino acids: CASAPRWGDTQYF. DNA of the CDR3: TGTGCCAGCGCCCCCCGATGGGGGGATACGCAGTATTTT.

This chain joins TRBV10-3 and TRBJ2-3; D not resolved. V dropped 5 bases and J dropped 2 bases, with 8 bases sitting between them. The CDR3 consists of 13 residues. In germline, CDR1 is ENHRY, CDR2 SYGVKD. Here the CDR3 DNA reads TGTGCCATCAGTCAGATCCTCACAGATACGCAGTATTTT. Protein product: CAISQILTDTQYF.

The V and J genes are TRBV30 and TRBJ2-7; D gene unclear. This CDR3 spans 12 amino acids. Germline loops: CDR1 GTSNPN, CDR2 SVGIG (reference sequence). V was cut by 5 bases and J by 2 bases, with 10 bases left in between. This chain's CDR3 is CAWGGRTYEQYF. In nucleotides, the CDR3 is TGTGCCTGGGGCGGTAGGACCTACGAGCAGTACTTC.

This clone came up a few times. The CDR3 spells CASRPMGVGYGYTF. The CDR3 nucleotides are TGTGCCAGCAGACCGATGGGGGTGGGTTATGGCTACACCTTC. This chain joins TRBV6-1 and TRBJ1-2; D is possibly TRBD1 (5 bases). This CDR3 region has 14 residues. The V end was cut by 6 bases, the J end by 5 bases, with 16 bases between. Germline-derived CDR1 and CDR2 are MNHNS and SASEGT.

The chain links TRBV5-6 to TRBJ1-2, with TRBD1 as a possible D gene (6 bases). The CDR3 spans 15 residues. V was cut by 4 bases and J by 2 bases, with 15 bases left in between. CDR1 SGHDT and CDR2 YYEEEE come from the germline V gene. CDR3 DNA: TGTGCCAGCAGCCATTCGGACAGCGTGAACTATGGCTACACCTTC. Protein sequence: CASSHSDSVNYGYTF.

The V gene is TRBV25-1, the J gene TRBJ1-2; D is perhaps TRBD1 (5 bases). The CDR3 contains 17 residues. The germline gives CDR1 MGHDK, CDR2 SYGVNS. The V and J ends lost 0 bases and 8 bases respectively, with 22 bases between them. This chain's CDR3 is CASSEYDAGGLTGGYTF. The DNA for the CDR3 is TGTGCCAGCAGTGAATATGATGCGGGGGGGTTAACAGGAGGCTACACCTTC.